A selection of T cell receptor beta chains follows, all from one sample in a study of a mutant IDH1 vaccine in newly diagnosed glioma. Sequencing used immunoSEQ multiplex PCR; TCRdb keeps in-frame clones, though not all of them. Of 25,000 or so clones detected, more than 65% appear once; the ten largest clones hold 7.2%. These TCRs' antigens remain unknown. The sample here was PBMCs, taken from a glioma patient whose treatment included an IDH1 peptide vaccine. Receptors were obtained from a man between 40 and 49 years old with glioma. Some clones in this sample may be carry-over from other donors' samples. CDR3s include the opening cysteine and the closing phenylalanine or tryptophan. A D gene is named only where the DNA matches it firmly. Clone size is shown for a subset of rows, as once, few, many or a class of expanded clone.

15	NA	TRBD2	TRBJ2-7	TRBV4-1	CASSQGFSGAYEQYF	TGCGCCAGCAGCCAAGGTTTTAGCGGGGCCTACGAGCAGTACTTC
11	NA	NA	TRBJ1-2	TRBV6-6	CASSYGGGYTF	TGTGCCAGCAGTTACGGGGGCGGCTACACCTTC
17	NA	NA	TRBJ1-3	TRBV11-2	CASSSPDSVNSGNTIYF	TGTGCCAGCAGCTCACCAGACTCAGTCAACTCTGGAAACACCATATATTTT
13	NA	NA	TRBJ1-2	TRBV19	CASSYVPADGYTF	TGTGCCAGTAGTTATGTCCCGGCGGATGGCTACACCTTC
13	few	NA	TRBJ2-7	TRBV5-6	CASSPTGLDEQYF	TGTGCCAGCAGCCCCACAGGGCTTGACGAGCAGTACTTC
15	NA	NA	TRBJ1-4	TRBV11-2	CASSLGTATNEKLFF	TGTGCCAGCAGCTTAGGGACAGCAACTAATGAAAAACTGTTTTTT
13	NA	TRBD1	TRBJ1-4	TRBV6-6	CASRDRVNEKLFF	TGTGCCAGCAGAGACAGGGTAAATGAAAAACTGTTTTTT
18	once	TRBD2	TRBJ2-1	TRBV11-2	CASSPGTSGIIAYNEQFF	TGTGCCAGCAGCCCCGGGACTAGCGGGATTATTGCGTACAATGAGCAGTTCTTC
16	once	TRBD1	TRBJ2-2	TRBV9	CASSVSGTANTGELFF	TGTGCCAGCAGCGTTTCCGGGACAGCAAACACCGGGGAGCTGTTTTTT
14	NA	NA	TRBJ1-1	TRBV9	CASSVNGLGAEAFF	TGTGCCAGCAGCGTAAATGGTCTCGGCGCTGAAGCTTTCTTT
16	NA	NA	TRBJ2-5	TRBV10-1	CASSDSRGESKETQYF	TGCGCCAGCAGTGATTCCAGGGGGGAATCAAAAGAGACCCAGTACTTC
12	NA	NA	TRBJ1-2	TRBV10-3	CAISEEANGYTF	TGTGCCATCAGTGAGGAAGCTAATGGCTACACCTTC
16	NA	TRBD1	TRBJ1-2	TRBV27	CASSLSGTGALYGYTF	TGTGCCAGCAGTTTATCGGGGACAGGGGCCCTCTATGGCTACACCTTC
16	few	NA	TRBJ1-1	TRBV5-1	CASSLRQWDTNTEAFF	TGCGCCAGCAGCTTGAGGCAATGGGACACGAACACTGAAGCTTTCTTT
16	NA	NA	TRBJ2-6	TRBV4-3	CASSQDTGSGANVLTF	TGCGCCAGCAGCCAAGATACCGGCTCTGGGGCCAACGTCCTGACTTTC
12	few	NA	TRBJ1-1	TRBV2	CASRSRYTEAFF	TGTGCCAGCAGGTCCAGATACACTGAAGCTTTCTTT
16	NA	NA	TRBJ2-2	TRBV5-8	CASTNSFNGGTGELFF	TGTGCCAGCACCAATAGCTTTAATGGTGGGACCGGGGAGCTGTTTTTT
14	NA	NA	TRBJ1-6	TRBV7-6	CASSLGKPVSPLHF	TGTGCCAGCAGCTTAGGGAAGCCCGTCTCACCCCTCCACTTT
14	few	NA	TRBJ1-1	TRBV9	CASGQRPMNTEAFF	TGTGCCAGCGGACAGAGACCCATGAACACTGAAGCTTTCTTT
16	NA	NA	TRBJ2-2	TRBV7-6	CASSLASGLLIGELFF	TGTGCCAGCAGCTTAGCGAGCGGGCTTCTTATCGGGGAGCTGTTTTTT
15	NA	NA	TRBJ2-1	TRBV28	CASRSDRPPDNEQFF	TGTGCCAGCAGAAGTGACAGGCCTCCTGACAATGAGCAGTTCTTC
16	NA	NA	TRBJ2-3	TRBV28	CASSLYRGESTDTQYF	TGTGCCAGCAGTTTATATCGAGGGGAAAGCACAGATACGCAGTATTTT
14	NA	TRBD1	TRBJ2-2	TRBV6-1	CASSEPTGFGELFF	TGTGCCAGCAGTGAACCGACAGGGTTCGGGGAGCTGTTTTTT
16	NA	NA	TRBJ2-1	TRBV4-1	CASSQDSSPSYNEQFF	TGCGCCAGCAGCCAAGATTCCTCCCCATCCTACAATGAGCAGTTCTTC
12	NA	NA	TRBJ2-2	TRBV6-6	CASSKGPGELFF	TGTGCCAGCAGTAAAGGGCCCGGGGAGCTGTTTTTT
14	NA	NA	TRBJ1-2	TRBV28	CASRSPGLYYGYTF	TGTGCCAGCAGAAGCCCAGGGTTATACTATGGCTACACCTTC
13	NA	NA	TRBJ2-3	TRBV6-4	CASSDRETDTQYF	TGTGCCAGCAGTGACAGAGAGACAGATACGCAGTATTTT
15	NA	NA	TRBJ1-4	TRBV14	CASSAGGLGNEKLFF	TGTGCCAGCAGCGCCGGGGGACTGGGGAATGAAAAACTGTTTTTT
15	NA	TRBD1	TRBJ1-1	TRBV7-2	CASSSETGVEAEAFF	TGTGCCAGCAGCTCTGAGACAGGGGTTGAAGCTGAAGCTTTCTTT
15	NA	TRBD2	TRBJ2-1	TRBV7-6	CASSDSGGDNNEQFF	TGTGCCAGCAGCGATAGCGGGGGGGACAACAATGAGCAGTTCTTC
14	NA	NA	TRBJ2-2	TRBV7-9	CASRQDGDAGELFF	TGTGCCAGCAGACAGGACGGAGATGCCGGGGAGCTGTTTTTT
15	NA	NA	TRBJ1-1	TRBV27	CASSLRGTSGTEAFF	TGTGCCAGCAGTTTACGAGGCACTTCGGGCACTGAAGCTTTCTTT
14	few	TRBD1	TRBJ1-1	TRBV6-5	CASRPLPDRGEAFF	TGTGCCAGCAGACCTCTCCCGGACAGGGGTGAAGCTTTCTTT
15	NA	NA	TRBJ1-5	TRBV27	CASSAVKPGYQPQHF	TGTGCCAGCAGTGCGGTTAAGCCCGGGTATCAGCCCCAGCATTTT
15	NA	NA	TRBJ2-5	TRBV4-3	CASSQDFRVEETQYF	TGCGCCAGCAGCCAAGATTTCCGGGTCGAAGAGACCCAGTACTTC
14	NA	TRBD1	TRBJ2-5	TRBV7-9	CASSAKGAQETQYF	TGTGCCAGCAGCGCAAAGGGGGCACAAGAGACCCAGTACTTC
17	NA	NA	TRBJ1-1	TRBV19	CASSMALTWQINTEAFF	TGTGCCAGTAGTATGGCCCTGACGTGGCAGATAAACACTGAAGCTTTCTTT
12	NA	NA	TRBJ1-4	TRBV10-3	CAISESQEKLFF	TGTGCCATCAGTGAGTCGCAGGAAAAACTGTTTTTT
16	NA	TRBD1	TRBJ1-5	TRBV27	CASSPRGTGGYQPQHF	TGTGCCAGCAGTCCGAGAGGGACAGGGGGCTATCAGCCCCAGCATTTT
16	NA	NA	TRBJ1-3	TRBV7-9	CASSPPPGLSGNTIYF	TGTGCCAGCAGCCCTCCCCCAGGGTTGTCTGGAAACACCATATATTTT
18	NA	NA	TRBJ1-2	TRBV5-4	CASSSRPGHLPRGYGYTF	TGTGCCAGCAGCTCACGCCCGGGACATCTACCCAGAGGGTATGGCTACACCTTC
16	NA	NA	TRBJ1-1	TRBV30	CAWNPEWGSPNTEAFF	TGTGCCTGGAACCCGGAGTGGGGCTCTCCGAACACTGAAGCTTTCTTT
15	NA	NA	TRBJ1-6	TRBV27	CASSSAGGRNSPLHF	TGTGCCAGCAGCTCCGCGGGGGGCCGTAATTCACCCCTCCACTTT
15	NA	TRBD1	TRBJ2-5	TRBV5-1	CASSSLGTGEGTQYF	TGCGCCAGCAGCTCGCTTGGGACAGGGGAGGGGACCCAGTACTTC
11	NA	NA	TRBJ1-1	TRBV28	CASLVGTRAFF	TGTGCCAGCCTGGTAGGGACGAGAGCTTTCTTT
14	NA	NA	TRBJ2-1	TRBV5-1	CASSLGSLGNEQFF	TGCGCCAGCAGCTTGGGCTCCTTGGGGAATGAGCAGTTCTTC
16	once	NA	TRBJ2-2	TRBV14	CASSQGGSGSTGELFF	TGTGCCAGCAGCCAAGGTGGTAGCGGTTCTACCGGGGAGCTGTTTTTT
16	NA	TRBD1	TRBJ2-3	TRBV27	CASSQYRDRDTDTQYF	TGTGCCAGCAGTCAATACCGGGACAGGGACACAGATACGCAGTATTTT
16	NA	TRBD1	TRBJ1-4	TRBV7-6	CASSLVWQGAGEKLFF	TGTGCCAGCAGCTTAGTATGGCAGGGGGCAGGTGAAAAACTGTTTTTT
13	NA	NA	TRBJ1-5	TRBV29-1	CSVRGAEGQPQHF	TGCAGCGTAAGAGGGGCTGAGGGTCAGCCCCAGCATTTT
13	once	NA	TRBJ2-7	TRBV6-5	CASSYEGTYEQYF	TGTGCCAGCAGTTACGAGGGTACCTACGAGCAGTACTTC
15	few	NA	TRBJ1-1	TRBV18	CASSPGRGVNTEAFF	TGTGCCAGCTCACCAGGAAGGGGTGTGAACACTGAAGCTTTCTTT
16	NA	NA	TRBJ1-3	TRBV9	CASSIPSSQEGNTIYF	TGTGCCAGCAGCATCCCCTCATCCCAGGAAGGAAACACCATATATTTT
14	once	TRBD1	TRBJ1-5	TRBV7-8	CASSPDRSVQPQHF	TGTGCCAGCAGCCCGGACAGGTCGGTTCAGCCCCAGCATTTT